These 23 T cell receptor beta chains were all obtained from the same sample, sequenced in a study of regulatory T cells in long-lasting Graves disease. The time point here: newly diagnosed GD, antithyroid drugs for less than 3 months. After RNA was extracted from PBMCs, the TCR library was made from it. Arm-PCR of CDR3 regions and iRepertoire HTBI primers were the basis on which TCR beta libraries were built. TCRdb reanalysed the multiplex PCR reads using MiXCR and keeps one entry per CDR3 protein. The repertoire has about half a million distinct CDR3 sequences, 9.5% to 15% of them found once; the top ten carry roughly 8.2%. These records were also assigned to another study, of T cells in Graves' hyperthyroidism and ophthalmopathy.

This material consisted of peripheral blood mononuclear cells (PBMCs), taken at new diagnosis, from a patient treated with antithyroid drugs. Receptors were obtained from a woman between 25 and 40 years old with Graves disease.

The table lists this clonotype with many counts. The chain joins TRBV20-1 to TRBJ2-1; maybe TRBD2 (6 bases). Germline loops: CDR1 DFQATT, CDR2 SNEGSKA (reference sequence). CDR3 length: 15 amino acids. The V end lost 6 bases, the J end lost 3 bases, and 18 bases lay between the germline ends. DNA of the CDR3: TGCAGTGCCCTCATTGGGAGGTTTGGCTACAATGAGCAGTTCTTC. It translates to CSALIGRFGYNEQFF.

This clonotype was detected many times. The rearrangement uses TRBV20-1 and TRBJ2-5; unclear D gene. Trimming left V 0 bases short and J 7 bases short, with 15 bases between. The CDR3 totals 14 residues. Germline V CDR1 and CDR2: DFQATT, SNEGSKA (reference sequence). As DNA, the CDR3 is TGCAGTGCTAGAGATCTCAAGGGCCCGCTGACCCAGTACTTC. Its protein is CSARDLKGPLTQYF.

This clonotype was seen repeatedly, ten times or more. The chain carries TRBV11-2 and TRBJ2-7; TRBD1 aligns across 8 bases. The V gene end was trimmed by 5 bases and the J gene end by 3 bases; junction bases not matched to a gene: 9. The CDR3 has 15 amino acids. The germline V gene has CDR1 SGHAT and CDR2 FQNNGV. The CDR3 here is CASSVAGTGVYEQYF. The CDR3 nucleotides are TGTGCCAGCAGCGTAGCCGGGACAGGAGTCTACGAGCAGTACTTC.

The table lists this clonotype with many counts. For the CDR3, the DNA is TGTGCCAGCAGTCCCCGACAGGGGGCTGAGCAGTTCTTC. This gives the protein CASSPRQGAEQFF. J is TRBJ2-1 and V is TRBV25-1, with 10 bases aligning to TRBD1. The V gene's germline CDR1 is MGHDK and CDR2 SYGVNS. Germline trimming cut 5 bases from V and 9 bases from J; bases unmatched to any gene: 4. The CDR3 has 13 residues. The whole variable domain, remainder taken from reference TRBV25-1 and TRBJ2-1, is EADIYQTPRYLVIGTGKKITLECSQTMGHDKMYWYQQDPGMELHLIHYSYGVNSTEKGDLSSESTVSRIRTEHFPLTLESARPSHTSQYLCASSPRQGAEQFFGPGTRLTVL.

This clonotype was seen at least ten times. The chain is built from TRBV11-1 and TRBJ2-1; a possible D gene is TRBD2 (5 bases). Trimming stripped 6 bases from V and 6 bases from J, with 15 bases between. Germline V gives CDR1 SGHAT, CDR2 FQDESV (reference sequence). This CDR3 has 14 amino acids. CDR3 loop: CASRPTGLPNEQFF. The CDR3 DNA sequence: TGTGCCAGCAGGCCGACCGGACTCCCCAATGAGCAGTTCTTC.

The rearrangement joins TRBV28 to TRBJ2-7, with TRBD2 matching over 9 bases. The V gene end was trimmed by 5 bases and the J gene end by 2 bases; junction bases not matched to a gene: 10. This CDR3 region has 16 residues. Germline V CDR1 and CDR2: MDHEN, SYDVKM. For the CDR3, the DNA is TGTGCCAGCAGTCCAGAAGGGCGGGAGGGCCCCTACGAGCAGTACTTC. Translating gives CASSPEGREGPYEQYF.

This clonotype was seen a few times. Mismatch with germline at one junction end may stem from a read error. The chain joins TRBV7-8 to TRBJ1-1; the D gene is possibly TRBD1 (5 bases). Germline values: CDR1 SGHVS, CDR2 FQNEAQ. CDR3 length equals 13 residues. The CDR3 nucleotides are TGTGCCGGCAGCTCGGGGGTGAACACTGAAGCTTTCTTT. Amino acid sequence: CAGSSGVNTEAFF.

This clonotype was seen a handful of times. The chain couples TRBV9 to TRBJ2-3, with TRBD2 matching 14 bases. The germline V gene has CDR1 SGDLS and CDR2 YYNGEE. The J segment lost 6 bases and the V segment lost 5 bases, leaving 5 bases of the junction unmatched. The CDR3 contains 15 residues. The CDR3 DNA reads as TGTGCCAGCAGGGGACTAGCGGGAGAAGATGATACGCAGTATTTT. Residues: CASRGLAGEDDTQYF.

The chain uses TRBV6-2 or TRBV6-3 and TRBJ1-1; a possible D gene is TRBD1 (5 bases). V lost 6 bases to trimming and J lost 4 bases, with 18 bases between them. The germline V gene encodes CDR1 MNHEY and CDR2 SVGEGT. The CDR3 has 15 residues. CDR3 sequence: CASSAGERGGTEAFF. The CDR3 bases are TGTGCCAGCAGCGCCGGCGAAAGGGGTGGCACTGAAGCTTTCTTT.

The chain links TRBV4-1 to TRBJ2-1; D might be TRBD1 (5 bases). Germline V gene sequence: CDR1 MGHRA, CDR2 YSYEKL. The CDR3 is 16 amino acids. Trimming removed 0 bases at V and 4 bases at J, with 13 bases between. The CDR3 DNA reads TGCGCCAGCAGCCAAGAACCCCCCAGGGCTTACAATGAGCAGTTCTTC. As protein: CASSQEPPRAYNEQFF.

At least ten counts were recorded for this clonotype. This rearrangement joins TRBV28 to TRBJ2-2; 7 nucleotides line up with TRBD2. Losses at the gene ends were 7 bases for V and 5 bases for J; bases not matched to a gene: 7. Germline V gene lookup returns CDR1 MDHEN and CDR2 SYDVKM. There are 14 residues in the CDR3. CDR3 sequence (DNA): TGTGCCAGCATAAGGTCTAGCGGAACCGGGGAGCTGTTTTTT. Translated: CASIRSSGTGELFF.

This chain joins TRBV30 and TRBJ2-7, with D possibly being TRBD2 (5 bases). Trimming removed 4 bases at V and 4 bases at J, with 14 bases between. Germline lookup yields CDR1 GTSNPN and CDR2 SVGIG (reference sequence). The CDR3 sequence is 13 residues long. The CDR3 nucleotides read TGTGCCTGGACAGTCGACTACGGATACGAGCAGTACTTC. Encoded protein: CAWTVDYGYEQYF.

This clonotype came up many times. CDR3 protein: CASTLDGQGRGIGTEAFF. The CDR3 DNA follows: TGTGCCAGCACCCTTGATGGACAGGGGAGGGGTATTGGGACTGAAGCTTTCTTT. The genes are TRBV28 and TRBJ1-1; TRBD1 aligns across 9 bases. The germline V gene has CDR1 MDHEN and CDR2 SYDVKM. There are 18 residues in the CDR3. V lost 7 bases to trimming and J lost 5 bases; unmatched junction nucleotides: 20.

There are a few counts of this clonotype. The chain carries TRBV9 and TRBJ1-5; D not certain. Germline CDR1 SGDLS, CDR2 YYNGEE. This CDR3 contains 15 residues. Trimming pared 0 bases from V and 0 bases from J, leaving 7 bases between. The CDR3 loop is CASSVGGVSNQPQHF. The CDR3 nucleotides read TGTGCCAGCAGCGTAGGTGGGGTTAGCAATCAGCCCCAGCATTTT.

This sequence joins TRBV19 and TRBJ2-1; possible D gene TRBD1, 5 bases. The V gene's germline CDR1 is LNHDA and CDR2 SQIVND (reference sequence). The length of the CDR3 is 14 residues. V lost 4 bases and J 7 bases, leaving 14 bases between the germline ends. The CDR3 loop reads CASSNTGRVNEQFF. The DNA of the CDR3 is TGTGCCAGTAGTAATACAGGAAGGGTAAATGAGCAGTTCTTC.

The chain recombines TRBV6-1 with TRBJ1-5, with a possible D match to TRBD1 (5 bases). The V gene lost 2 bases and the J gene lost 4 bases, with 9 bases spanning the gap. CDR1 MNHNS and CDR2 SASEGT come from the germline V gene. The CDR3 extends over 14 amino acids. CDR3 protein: CASSENRQNQPQHF. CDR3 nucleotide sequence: TGTGCCAGCAGTGAAAATAGACAGAATCAGCCCCAGCATTTT.

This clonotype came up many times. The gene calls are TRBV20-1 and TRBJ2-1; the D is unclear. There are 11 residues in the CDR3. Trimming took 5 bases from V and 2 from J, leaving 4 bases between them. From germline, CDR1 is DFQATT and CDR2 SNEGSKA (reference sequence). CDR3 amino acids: CSADTYNEQFF. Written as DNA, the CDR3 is TGCAGTGCTGACACCTACAATGAGCAGTTCTTC.

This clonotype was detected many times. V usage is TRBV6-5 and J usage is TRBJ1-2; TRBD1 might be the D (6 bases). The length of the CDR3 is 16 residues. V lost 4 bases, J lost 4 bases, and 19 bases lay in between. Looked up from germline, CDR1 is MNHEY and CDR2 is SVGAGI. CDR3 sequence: CASSSLMGAVSYGYTF. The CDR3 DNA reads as TGTGCCAGCAGTTCCCTTATGGGGGCGGTTAGCTATGGCTACACCTTC.

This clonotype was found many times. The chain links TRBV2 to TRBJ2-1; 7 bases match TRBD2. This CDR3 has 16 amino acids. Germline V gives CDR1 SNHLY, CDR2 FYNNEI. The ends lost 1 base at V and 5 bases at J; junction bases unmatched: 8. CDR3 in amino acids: CASSEGIERGNNEQFF. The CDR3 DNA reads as TGTGCCAGCAGTGAAGGTATCGAGCGGGGTAACAATGAGCAGTTCTTC.

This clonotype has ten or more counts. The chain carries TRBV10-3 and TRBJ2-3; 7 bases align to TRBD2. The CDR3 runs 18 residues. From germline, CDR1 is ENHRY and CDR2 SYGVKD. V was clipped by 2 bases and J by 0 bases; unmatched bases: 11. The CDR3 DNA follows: TGTGCCATCAGTGAGCCAACGCGGGCGGGAGTGAGCACAGATACGCAGTATTTT. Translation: CAISEPTRAGVSTDTQYF.

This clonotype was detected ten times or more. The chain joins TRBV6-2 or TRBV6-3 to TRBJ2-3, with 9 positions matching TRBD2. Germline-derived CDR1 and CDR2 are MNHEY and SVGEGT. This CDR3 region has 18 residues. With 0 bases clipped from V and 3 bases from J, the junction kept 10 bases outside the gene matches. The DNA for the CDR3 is TGTGCCAGCAGTTACTCGGAGCTAGCGGGACAGATAACAGATACGCAGTATTTT. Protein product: CASSYSELAGQITDTQYF.

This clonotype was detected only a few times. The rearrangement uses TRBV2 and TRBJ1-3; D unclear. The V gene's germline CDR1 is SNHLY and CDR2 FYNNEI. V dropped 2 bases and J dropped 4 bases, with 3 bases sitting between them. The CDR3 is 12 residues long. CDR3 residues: CASSELGNTIYF. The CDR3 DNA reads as TGTGCCAGCAGTGAATTGGGAAACACCATATATTTT. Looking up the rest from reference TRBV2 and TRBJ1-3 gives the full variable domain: EPEVTQTPSHQVTQMGQEVILRCVPISNHLYFYWYRQILGQKVEFLVSFYNNEISEKSEIFDDQFSVERPDGSNFTLKIRSTKLEDSAMYFCASSELGNTIYFGEGSWLTVV.

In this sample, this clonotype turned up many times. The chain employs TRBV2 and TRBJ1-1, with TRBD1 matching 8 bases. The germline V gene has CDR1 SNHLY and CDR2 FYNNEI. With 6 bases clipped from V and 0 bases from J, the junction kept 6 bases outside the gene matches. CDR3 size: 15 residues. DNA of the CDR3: TGTGCCAGCAGGCAACAGGGGGGGATGAACACTGAAGCTTTCTTT. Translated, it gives CASRQQGGMNTEAFF.